One and the same sample provided the 27 T cell receptor beta chains below, sequenced in a study of response to subunit inactivated influenza vaccine. TCRdb ran MiXCR on the RT-PCR reads and lists one entry per CDR3 protein. The table includes about 540,000 distinct CDR3 sequences, around 21% detected once. Another study also made use of these data, one on T cells expressing NK-cell markers. This second study notes: The TCR beta cDNA came from 5'RACE template switching with UMIs.

The source was CD4+ T cells sorted from PBMCs, collected 12 days after vaccination. The source of these receptors is a man aged 50 to 60 who received an inactivated influenza vaccine.

V and J are TRBV18 and TRBJ2-2; 10 nucleotides match TRBD2. Trimming took 6 bases from V and 6 from J; bases not matched to a gene: 10. Germline CDR1 is KGHSH and CDR2 is LQKENI. The CDR3 consists of 16 residues. This CDR3 is CASSQGLAEEPGELFF. CDR3 nucleotide sequence: TGTGCCAGCTCCCAAGGACTAGCGGAGGAACCCGGGGAGCTGTTTTTT.

This rearrangement joins TRBV7-6 to TRBJ2-7; D unresolved. CDR1 is SGHVS, CDR2 FNYEAQ, per germline. The CDR3 spans 15 residues. The V gene lost 1 base and the J gene lost 4 bases, with 14 bases spanning the gap. The CDR3 here is CASSLGDWGSYEQYF. In DNA, the CDR3 is TGTGCCAGCAGCTTAGGAGACTGGGGTTCTTACGAGCAGTACTTC. The full variable domain, its missing parts supplied by reference TRBV7-6 and TRBJ2-7, is GAGVSQSPRYKVTKRGQDVALRCDPISGHVSLYWYRQALGQGPEFLTYFNYEAQQDKSGLPNDRFSAERPEGSISTLTIQRTEQRDSAMYRCASSLGDWGSYEQYFGPGTRLTVT.

The chain employs TRBV12-5 and TRBJ2-2; TRBD1 matches 8 bases. The germline gives CDR1 LGHNT, CDR2 FRNRAP. This CDR3 comprises 14 residues. Germline trimming cut 5 bases from V and 5 bases from J; bases unmatched to any gene: 4. The CDR3, as DNA: TGTGCTAGTGGTGTCGGACAGGGAACCGGGGAGCTGTTTTTT. This encodes CASGVGQGTGELFF.

Only a few counts were recorded for this clonotype. The V call is TRBV15, the J call TRBJ1-5, with 8 positions matching TRBD1. The germline V gene has CDR1 LNHNV and CDR2 YYDKDF (reference sequence). After removal of 3 bases from V and 0 bases from J, the junction contained 7 bases not matched to a gene. The CDR3 extends over 17 amino acids. This chain's CDR3 is CATSSDRGSYSNQPQHF. For the CDR3, the DNA is TGTGCCACCAGCAGCGACAGGGGCAGCTATAGCAATCAGCCCCAGCATTTT.

This chain connects TRBV5-4 to TRBJ2-2; D gene uncertain. The germline V gene encodes CDR1 SGHNT and CDR2 YYREEE (reference sequence). The CDR3 consists of 14 residues. Trimming stripped 0 bases from V and 4 bases from J, with 7 bases between. The CDR3 spells CASSLAGFTGELFF. The CDR3 DNA reads as TGTGCCAGCAGCTTGGCAGGATTCACCGGGGAGCTGTTTTTT.

This clonotype was picked up one time. The chain couples TRBV20-1 to TRBJ2-7, with TRBD2 matching 13 bases. The CDR3 spans 15 residues. The V and J ends lost 1 base and 6 bases, in that order; junction bases with no gene match: 6. The germline gives CDR1 DFQATT, CDR2 SNEGSKA (reference sequence). The CDR3 DNA is TGCAGTGCTAGAGTCCCGACTAGCGGGAGGCCCGAGCAGTACTTC. This gives the protein CSARVPTSGRPEQYF.

This clonotype was recorded a few times. V usage is TRBV5-5 and J usage is TRBJ1-4, with a tentative D call TRBD1 (5 bases). The CDR3 is 15 residues long. The germline gives CDR1 SGHKS, CDR2 YYEKEE (reference sequence). The germline V and J ends were trimmed by 0 bases and 6 bases, with 12 bases remaining between them. CDR3 sequence: CASSLEGLGHEKLFF. The CDR3 DNA reads TGTGCCAGCAGCTTGGAGGGACTGGGACATGAAAAACTGTTTTTT.

This rearrangement joins TRBV3-1 to TRBJ2-5; 14 positions agree with TRBD2. Germline V lookup: CDR1 LGHDT, CDR2 YNNKEL (reference sequence). The CDR3 extends over 15 amino acids. V was clipped by 9 bases and J by 7 bases; unmatched bases: 10. The CDR3: CASLFAGTSGGTQYF. The CDR3 DNA is TGTGCCAGTTTATTTGCGGGGACTAGCGGGGGGACCCAGTACTTC.

This clonotype was seen only a few times. The rearrangement links TRBV7-2 to TRBJ2-2, with D unresolved. The CDR3 has 16 amino acids. V dropped 4 bases and J dropped 1 base, with 13 bases sitting between them. Germline V lookup: CDR1 SGHTA, CDR2 FQGNSA. CDR3: CASSSPPGVNTGELFF. CDR3 nucleotides: TGTGCCAGCAGCTCCCCCCCGGGTGTGAACACCGGGGAGCTGTTTTTT.

There are a few counts of this clonotype. This sequence joins TRBV5-1 and TRBJ2-5; no clear D gene. Germline V gene data show CDR1 as SGHRS and CDR2 as YFSETQ. The V and J ends lost 1 base and 0 bases respectively, with 10 bases between them. CDR3 length: 15 residues. The CDR3 spells CASSLTRRYQETQYF. The CDR3 DNA reads as TGCGCCAGCAGCTTGACGCGCAGGTACCAAGAGACCCAGTACTTC.

This chain joins TRBV7-2 and TRBJ1-5, with a possible D match to TRBD1 (5 bases). CDR3 length: 13 residues. Per the germline V gene, CDR1 is SGHTA and CDR2 is FQGNSA. V lost 4 bases, J lost 4 bases, and 8 bases lay in between. The chain's CDR3 is CASSSDNNQPQHF. CDR3 in DNA: TGTGCCAGCAGCTCGGACAATAATCAGCCCCAGCATTTT.

This clonotype was seen at least ten times. The V call is TRBV29-1, the J call TRBJ2-7; 8 bases map to TRBD2. Germline V lookup: CDR1 SQVTM, CDR2 ANQGSEA. The CDR3 length is 13 residues. With V trimmed by 6 bases and J by 2 bases, 6 bases remained unmatched. CDR3 coding DNA: TGCAGCGTGGGCTTAGCGGGACCCTACGAGCAGTACTTC. It codes for CSVGLAGPYEQYF.

This clonotype was found a few times. This chain links TRBV5-5 with TRBJ1-3, with a tentative D call TRBD1 (6 bases). The CDR3 extends over 16 amino acids. Germline lookup yields CDR1 SGHKS and CDR2 YYEKEE (reference sequence). The V and J ends lost 5 bases and 0 bases respectively, with 15 bases between them. In nucleotides, the CDR3 is TGTGCCAGCAGTCCCGGGACATTGAGCTCTGGAAACACCATATATTTT. It encodes CASSPGTLSSGNTIYF.

The rearrangement uses TRBV7-2 and TRBJ1-1, with D tentatively TRBD1 (6 bases). The CDR3 is 14 residues long. V gave up 6 bases and J gave up 2 bases, with 13 bases separating them. From germline, CDR1 is SGHTA and CDR2 FQGNSA. The CDR3 region is CASRFRTENTEAFF. The CDR3 DNA reads as TGTGCCAGCAGATTTAGGACAGAAAACACTGAAGCTTTCTTT.

The rearrangement joins TRBV20-1 to TRBJ1-2, with D uncertain. Looked up from germline, CDR1 is DFQATT and CDR2 is SNEGSKA (reference sequence). V dropped 5 bases and J dropped 10 bases, with 8 bases sitting between them. This CDR3 spans 9 amino acids. CDR3 in DNA: TGCAGTGCTCCCGACGTCTACACCTTC. Translation: CSAPDVYTF.

V is TRBV29-1 and J is TRBJ2-7; 15 nucleotides line up with TRBD2. Trimming at V came to 8 bases and at J to 1 base, leaving 6 bases not matched to a gene. Germline V gives CDR1 SQVTM, CDR2 ANQGSEA. The CDR3 loop spans 15 amino acids. CDR3 sequence reads: CSPGTSGRYSYEQYF. The CDR3 DNA follows: TGCAGCCCAGGGACTAGCGGGAGGTATTCCTACGAGCAGTACTTC.

The V call is TRBV29-1, the J call TRBJ1-1, with 7 bases that match TRBD1. The germline gives CDR1 SQVTM, CDR2 ANQGSEA. The CDR3 length is 16 residues. J gave up 0 bases and V 3 bases, and 10 bases lay outside the gene matches. CDR3 bases: TGCAGCGTTGAGATGATCCGGACAGGACTGAACACTGAAGCTTTCTTT. This codes for CSVEMIRTGLNTEAFF.

V and J are TRBV5-1 and TRBJ1-4; D not certain. V gave up 0 bases and J gave up 7 bases, with 7 bases separating them. This CDR3 has 13 residues. Germline loops: CDR1 SGHRS, CDR2 YFSETQ. In DNA, the CDR3 is TGCGCCAGCAGCTTGGAGACCTCTGAAAAACTGTTTTTT. This encodes CASSLETSEKLFF.

The table lists this clonotype with a few counts. The rearrangement links TRBV5-5 to TRBJ2-7; possibly TRBD2 for D (7 bases). V lost 4 bases to trimming and J lost 6 bases, with 11 bases between them. The CDR3 has 12 residues. CDR1 SGHKS and CDR2 YYEKEE come from the germline V gene (reference sequence). CDR3 residues: CASSGRGAEQYF. The CDR3 DNA follows: TGTGCCAGCAGCGGGAGGGGGGCCGAGCAGTACTTC.

The genes are TRBV6-2 or TRBV6-3 and TRBJ2-5, with D possibly TRBD1 on 5 matching bases. V was trimmed by 0 bases and J by 2 bases, leaving 13 bases between them. The CDR3 covers 16 residues. CDR1 and CDR2 (germline): MNHEY, SVGEGT. CDR3 sequence reads: CASSYSRGRAQETQYF. CDR3 nucleotides: TGTGCCAGCAGTTACTCAAGGGGCAGGGCACAAGAGACCCAGTACTTC.

The rearrangement links TRBV12-3 or TRBV12-4 to TRBJ2-7; D uncertain. Deletions cut 4 bases from V and 5 bases from J, with 9 bases between. The CDR3 contains 12 residues. DNA for the CDR3: TGTGCCAGCAGTTCAGCAGGCCACGAGCAGTACTTC. Translating gives CASSSAGHEQYF.

This clonotype was detected only a few times. The CDR3 is CASSYQLAGGSRGSRADTQYF. The CDR3 DNA is TGTGCCAGCAGTTACCAACTAGCGGGAGGGTCGAGGGGGTCTAGGGCAGATACGCAGTATTTT. The chain has TRBV6-2 or TRBV6-3 and TRBJ2-3; 13 bases are shared with TRBD2. Unmatched junction bases numbered 18, after V lost 2 bases and J lost 4 bases. Germline CDR1 is MNHEY and CDR2 is SVGEGT. This CDR3 contains 21 residues.

The gene calls are TRBV6-2 or TRBV6-3 and TRBJ1-2; unclear D gene. The V and J ends lost 11 bases and 4 bases respectively, with 17 bases between them. CDR1 and CDR2 (germline): MNHEY, SVGEGT. This CDR3 region has 13 residues. CDR3 nucleotides: TGTGCCGGTGGACTCTCGAGTGGCTATGGCTACACCTTC. Its protein product is CAGGLSSGYGYTF.

This chain joins TRBV12-3 or TRBV12-4 and TRBJ2-1; a weak D match, TRBD2 (5 bases). This CDR3 has 14 residues. Trimming removed 4 bases at V and 1 base at J, with 8 bases between. The CDR3 nucleotides are TGTGCCAGCAGTTGGACTCCATCCTACAATGAGCAGTTCTTC. Its protein is CASSWTPSYNEQFF.

The chain links TRBV27 to TRBJ2-1; 12 bases match TRBD2. J lost 7 bases, V lost 1 base, and 5 bases had no gene match. The CDR3 extends over 16 amino acids. CDR1 MNHEY and CDR2 SMNVEV come from the germline V gene (reference sequence). CDR3 in amino acids: CASSLYLAGGQNEQFF. As DNA, the CDR3 is TGTGCCAGCAGTTTATATCTAGCGGGGGGGCAGAATGAGCAGTTCTTC.

The genes are TRBV20-1 and TRBJ2-7, with D possibly matching TRBD2 (5 bases). The CDR3 runs to 14 residues. The germline V and J ends were trimmed by 2 bases and 5 bases, with 16 bases remaining between them. The germline V gene encodes CDR1 DFQATT and CDR2 SNEGSKA (reference sequence). This CDR3 is CSARPRAGLDEQYF. CDR3 DNA sequence: TGCAGTGCTAGACCGCGGGCTGGACTTGACGAGCAGTACTTC.

This chain connects TRBV5-5 to TRBJ1-2; possibly TRBD1 for D (5 bases). Germline V gene lookup returns CDR1 SGHKS and CDR2 YYEKEE (reference sequence). Trimming took 2 bases from V and 0 from J, leaving 8 bases between them. The CDR3 spans 14 residues. This chain's CDR3 is CASSFRDANYGYTF. The CDR3 DNA sequence: TGTGCCAGCAGCTTCAGGGACGCTAACTATGGCTACACCTTC.